What follows is one TCR beta chain and its context. The target antigen is unknown. The data were obtained in a study of shared clonotypes between healthy human individuals. Study-wide results and caveats: Non-shared clonotypes had lower generation probabilities than those shared by all four donors.

Clones were sequenced by immunoSEQ multiplex PCR, and TCRdb holds only the in-frame ones, with some missing. The sample has 2 million to 2.5 million clones, over 85% seen once; the top ten hold 0.39%. Germline V gene lookup returns CDR1 KGHSH and CDR2 LQKENI. Trimming left V 2 bases short and J 0 bases short, with 17 bases between. The CDR3 sequence is 18 residues long. The TCR comes from a man aged 18 to 29 in good health. Some clones in this sample may be carry-over from other donors' samples. This chain joins TRBV18 and TRBJ1-3; D ambiguous. Sequencing input: naive CD4+ T cells from PBMCs. Subset of the sample: CD45RA+ positively selected. DNA of the CDR3: TGTGCCAGCTCACCAGGGAAAGCTAGAGACACCTCTGGAAACACCATATATTTT. It specifies CASSPGKARDTSGNTIYF.